The present entry profiles one T cell receptor beta chain with its context. CDR1 MNHNS and CDR2 SASEGT come from the germline V gene. The CDR3 contains 15 residues. The J segment lost 3 bases and the V segment lost 4 bases, leaving 6 bases of the junction unmatched. This sample was included in a study of shared clonotypes between healthy human individuals. Naive CD8 cells comprised CD45RO-negative, CCR7-positively selected cells, excluding terminally differentiated effector memory CD45RA+ cells. TCRdb keeps only in-frame clones here, not all; method: immunoSEQ multiplex PCR. This table holds some 2 million clones, about 95% found once.

Source material: naive CD8+ T cells sorted from blood. This receptor was identified in a man between 18 and 29 years old in good health. This chain joins TRBV6-1 and TRBJ1-2; 9 positions match TRBD1. The CDR3 here is CASSGTGAGDYGYTF. The CDR3 DNA sequence: TGTGCCAGCAGTGGGACAGGGGCTGGAGACTATGGCTACACCTTC.